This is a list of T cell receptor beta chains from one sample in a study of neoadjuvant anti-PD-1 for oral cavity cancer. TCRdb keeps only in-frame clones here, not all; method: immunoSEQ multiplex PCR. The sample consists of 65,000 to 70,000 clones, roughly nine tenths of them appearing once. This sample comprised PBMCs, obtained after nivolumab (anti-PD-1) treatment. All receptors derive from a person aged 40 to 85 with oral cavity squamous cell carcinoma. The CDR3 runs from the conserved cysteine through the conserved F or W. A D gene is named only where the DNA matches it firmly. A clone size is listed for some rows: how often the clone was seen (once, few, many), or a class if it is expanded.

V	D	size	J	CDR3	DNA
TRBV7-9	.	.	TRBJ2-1	CASSSHLILAYSYNEQFF	TGTGCCAGCAGCTCACATCTCATTTTAGCGTACTCCTACAATGAGCAGTTCTTC
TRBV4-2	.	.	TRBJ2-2	CASSHGTLALSPGELFF	TGTGCCAGCAGCCACGGGACTCTCGCCTTGTCTCCCGGGGAGCTGTTTTTT
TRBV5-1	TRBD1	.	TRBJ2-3	CASSLVGQGADTQYF	TGCGCCAGCAGCTTGGTGGGACAGGGGGCAGATACGCAGTATTTT
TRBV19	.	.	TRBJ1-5	CASRQVSNQPQHF	TGTGCCAGCCGACAAGTTAGCAATCAGCCCCAGCATTTT
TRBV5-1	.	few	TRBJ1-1	CASSLDPGVETEAFF	TGCGCCAGCAGCTTGGATCCAGGAGTAGAGACTGAAGCTTTCTTT
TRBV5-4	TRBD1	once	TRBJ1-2	CASSLDRGGGYTF	TGTGCCAGCAGCTTGGACAGGGGGGGCGGCTACACCTTC
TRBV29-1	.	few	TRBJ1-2	CSVGGRPYGYTF	TGCAGCGTTGGTGGACGGCCCTATGGCTACACCTTC
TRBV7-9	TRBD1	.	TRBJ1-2	CASSPLGQGPRYGYTF	TGTGCCAGCAGCCCCTTAGGACAGGGTCCTCGGTATGGCTACACCTTC
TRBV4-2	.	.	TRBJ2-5	CASGREETQYF	TGTGCCAGCGGCAGGGAGGAGACCCAGTACTTC
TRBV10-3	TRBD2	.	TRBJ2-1	CAISEGLAGSNEQFF	TGTGCCATCAGTGAGGGACTAGCGGGATCCAATGAGCAGTTCTTC
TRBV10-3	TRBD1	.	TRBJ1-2	CAISEAGGGYTF	TGTGCCATCAGTGAGGCAGGGGGTGGCTACACCTTC